This T cell receptor (beta chain) was retrieved from a study of T cells after yellow fever vaccination (dated by TCRdb to about 2019). Turning to the overall study: The SMART-Seq v4 Ultra Low Input RNA kit was used to prepare libraries from fractions with low cell numbers. To follow T-cell clones before and after both primary and booster YFV17D yellow fever vaccination, bulk TCR alpha and beta repertoires underwent longitudinal sequencing. Two healthy male donors, one aged 18 to 30 and one aged 30 to 40 years, were included in the cohort. Bulk PBMC replicates and cell subsets were isolated from blood drawn at multiple timepoints before and after both primary and secondary immunization.

TCR cDNA was made using 5'RACE template switching, a step that added a universal primer site and unique molecular identifiers. Priming for cDNA synthesis came from both the TCR alpha and TCR beta constant segments. Library amplification involved two PCR steps, and the second step added sample barcodes and sequencing adapters. Sequencing of libraries was done on Illumina HiSeq 2500 (2x100 bp) or NovaSeq (2x150 bp). On the authors' methods: MIGEC was used to demultiplex reads and collapse the reads into UMI consensus sequences, and MiXCR was used for V(D)J alignment. Vaccine-responding clonotypes were identified with edgeR using replicate PBMC samples, with FDR below 0.01 and a log2 fold change above 5 up to day 15 being required. Each bulk clonotype was labeled CD4 or CD8 based on which sequenced repertoire, CD4 or CD8, contained the clonotype at higher abundance. TCRdb redid the processing of the public reads, applying fastp at Q25 and MiXCR, and retained in-frame beta chains. Rows are combined by CDR3 protein, so each entry shows the most common genes and DNA. V and J calls and clone size were set by TCRdb, not the authors. In this sample the table shows 300,000 to 400,000 distinct CDR3 sequences, 8.5% to 9% of which occur a single time. The top ten clonotypes cover roughly 18% of the sample.

Concerning this clonotype itself: Its antigen is not yet known. Base qualities are not recorded, but no much larger clone differs from it by a single base.

This sample's treatment or condition label indicates: live attenuated yellow fever vaccine strain. Two biological replicates of bulk PBMCs were collected at each blood-draw timepoint. A standard Ficoll-Paque protocol was used to isolate PBMCs from peripheral blood. RNA was extracted with TriZol from bulk PBMCs, CD4 and CD8 fractions, and dextramer-positive and dextramer-negative fractions. Inclusive of the bounding cysteine and phenylalanine, the CDR3 is 18 residues long. The sequence is cut down to CDR3 DNA, 54 bases in frame from base 1. Overall study outcomes, separate from this receptor: A small share of clonotypes was detected in both CD4 and CD8 compartments, with the overlap likely arising from convergent recombination. Because the study included only a couple of donors, the extent to which the findings can be generalized is limited. After the booster, most clones that had expanded after primary vaccination were detected again (approximately 97% of CD4 and around nine tenths of CD8), suggesting broad maintenance of memory. The secondary T-cell response was weaker than the primary response but faster, peaking on day 5 instead of day 15. Computational filtering was required because FACS-sorted repertoires could contain abundant contaminating clonotypes from the bulk population.

The V and J segments used are TRBV21-1 and TRBJ2-3; TRBD1, the table's D call, lacks a check against the DNA. TRBV21-1 is a known pseudogene. The sample was PBMCs, taken on the day of the first yellow fever vaccination. The sequence came from a man younger than 35 who received the YFV17D yellow fever vaccine. Here is the DNA: TGTGCCAGCAGCATTCGATTATACCAGGGGCTTGCTACAGATACGCAGTATTTT. This translates into CASSIRLYQGLATDTQYF.